This T cell receptor (beta chain) comes out of a study of cytomegalovirus exposure and HLA in healthy donors. With 60 Vbeta and 13 Jbeta primers, the PCR was carried out. TCRdb's table, derived via immunoSEQ multiplex PCR, lists solely in-frame clones and lacks some. Of around 72,000 clones in the sample, around 76% are singletons; the top ten hold over 6%. As for this clone: The antigen is unknown. At the DNA level, this CDR3 is encoded by other sequences in the same sample as well.

The V end lost 7 bases, the J end lost 5 bases, and 12 bases lay between the germline ends. This CDR3 is 13 amino acids long. The V gene's germline CDR1 is ENHRY and CDR2 SYGVKD. Whole-study results and caveats: The CMV antigen specificity of a few CMV-associated chains was confirmed through in vitro analysis. A missense DCLRE1C variant was associated with V- and J-gene trimming of TCR beta chains in a later analysis, and an independent cohort replicated the association. Most TCR beta V segments were productive about 90% or about 30% of the time in an earlier analysis. Fewer than 200 TCR beta chains were listed as cytomegalovirus-associated.

The chain recombines TRBV10-3 with TRBJ2-1; D perhaps matches TRBD1 (5 bases). Sequenced: PBMCs. This clonotype was obtained from a man in his fifties or sixties in good health and CMV-seronegative. The CDR3, as DNA: TGTGCCATCACAGGGCAGCTCGACAATGAGCAGTTCTTC. Its translation: CAITGQLDNEQFF.